This T cell receptor beta chain was sequenced in a study of T cell repertoires in cytomegalovirus infection. Study in general: As its CMV epitopes, the study selected recently identified HLA-C-restricted and well-studied HLA-B-restricted targets. Public signatures in TCR beta pointed to CMV infection and matching HLA type. Overall study results and limits: Accumulated public TCR beta family frequency recognized individuals carrying CMV together with the relevant HLA.

About this clonotype: The antigen is not known.

Each CDR3 protein gets one entry after TCRdb re-called the reads with MiXCR. The sample holds about 890,000 distinct CDR3 sequences, 25% to 40% seen once. V was clipped by 5 bases and J by 1 base, with 16 bases between them. The CDR3 runs to 16 residues. Per the germline V gene, CDR1 is SGHVS and CDR2 is FQNEAQ. Source: cultured CD8+ T cells from PBMCs, taken from culture after CMV antigen stimulation. This receptor was taken from a human donor in good health (CMV status not recorded). Some clones in this sample may be carry-over from other donors' samples. The V gene is TRBV7-8, the J gene TRBJ2-3; the D is unclear. CDR3 protein: CASSLDFAPGTDTQYF. The CDR3 DNA reads as TGTGCCAGCAGCCTAGACTTCGCACCGGGCACAGATACGCAGTATTTT. The full variable domain, with the rest looked up from reference TRBV7-8 and TRBJ2-3, is GAGVSQSPRYKVAKRGQDVALRCDPISGHVSLFWYQQALGQGPEFLTYFQNEAQLDKSGLPSDRFFAERPEGSVSTLKIQRTQQEDSAVYLCASSLDFAPGTDTQYFGPGTRLTVL.